The source of this TCR beta chain is a study of blood T cell repertoires in COVID-19. The protocol was immunoSEQ multiplex PCR, while the TCRdb copy is restricted to in-frame clones and leaves out a portion. The table shows 200,000 to 300,000 clones, with 75% to 90% occurring only once. With 2 bases clipped from V and 3 bases from J, the junction kept 0 bases outside the gene matches. Germline V lookup: CDR1 LGHNA, CDR2 YNFKEQ. The CDR3 has 13 amino acids. This sequence joins TRBV4-2 and TRBJ1-1; 7 bases map to TRBD1. What was sequenced was peripheral blood. This clonotype was sampled from a man aged 25 to 40 with active or convalescent COVID-19. The CDR3: CASSQTGDTEAFF. For the CDR3, the DNA is TGTGCCAGCAGCCAAACAGGGGACACTGAAGCTTTCTTT.